The next 31 T cell receptor beta chains were all read from a single sample in a study of neurological immune-mediated disorders. TCRdb analysed the 5' RACE reads with MiXCR anew, one entry per CDR3 protein. The repertoire has 24,000 or so distinct CDR3 sequences, roughly 2.7% of them found once; the top ten carry roughly 2.1%. The material sequenced was PBMCs. The receptors originated from a woman aged 45 to 65 with multiple sclerosis.

There are many counts of this clonotype. The germline gene is not matched at one end of the junction; a read error may be the cause. The genes are TRBV20-1 and TRBJ1-6; D gene uncertain. The CDR3 extends over 15 amino acids. In germline, CDR1 is DFQATT, CDR2 SNEGSKA (reference sequence). The CDR3 DNA is TGCAGTGCTAGAGCGGGATTTAGGGATAATTCACCCCTCAACTTT. Translated: CSARAGFRDNSPLNF.

This clonotype was found many times. This sequence joins TRBV5-1 and TRBJ2-7, with D tentatively TRBD1 (6 bases). Germline lookup yields CDR1 SGHRS and CDR2 YFSETQ. Trimming shortened V by 2 bases and J by 2 bases, and 11 bases separated the two germline ends. CDR3 size: 14 residues. CDR3 region: CASSFHRDAYEQYF. The CDR3 DNA follows: TGCGCCAGCAGCTTCCACAGGGATGCCTACGAGCAGTACTTC.

At least ten counts were recorded for this clonotype. The J gene is TRBJ1-2, the V gene TRBV20-1; no definite D call. Germline CDR1 DFQATT, CDR2 SNEGSKA (reference sequence). V was trimmed by 8 bases and J by 2 bases, leaving 12 bases between them. The length of the CDR3 is 12 residues. This CDR3 reads CSPWSLNYGYTF. The DNA of the CDR3 is TGCAGTCCCTGGAGCTTAAACTATGGCTACACCTTC.

This clonotype was found many times. This sequence joins TRBV27 and TRBJ2-7; 11 bases align to TRBD1. Germline values: CDR1 MNHEY, CDR2 SMNVEV (reference sequence). The length of the CDR3 is 14 residues. Trimming took 4 bases from V and 6 from J; bases not matched to a gene: 5. This chain's CDR3 is CASSSRDRGGEQYF. DNA of the CDR3: TGTGCCAGCAGTTCCCGGGACAGGGGGGGCGAGCAGTACTTC.

This clonotype was picked up many times. This chain uses TRBV6-5 with TRBJ1-1, with a tentative D call TRBD1 (5 bases). Trimming took off 0 bases at V and 7 bases at J, with 6 bases between the two ends. CDR1 and CDR2 (germline): MNHEY, SVGAGI. This CDR3 spans 12 amino acids. Here the CDR3 DNA reads TGTGCCAGCAGTTACTCGGGGGGTGAAGCTTTCTTT. Translating gives CASSYSGGEAFF.

The chain is built from TRBV7-9 and TRBJ2-3; tentatively, D is TRBD2 (6 bases). The CDR3 is made up of 15 amino acids. V was cut by 1 base and J by 4 bases, with 12 bases left in between. In germline, CDR1 is SEHNR, CDR2 FQNEAQ (reference sequence). Here the CDR3 DNA reads TGTGCCAGCAGCTTAGGGAGTGCGGGATCAGATACGCAGTATTTT. This encodes CASSLGSAGSDTQYF.

This clonotype was seen many times. The CDR3 nucleotides are TGCAGCGTTGGGGGACGGGATCAGCCCCAGCATTTT. It translates to CSVGGRDQPQHF. The rearrangement joins TRBV29-1 to TRBJ1-5, with D possibly TRBD1 on 5 matching bases. Germline CDR1 is SQVTM and CDR2 is ANQGSEA. V lost 4 bases and J 5 bases, leaving 9 bases between the germline ends. This CDR3 contains 12 residues.

This clonotype was seen a handful of times. The chain carries TRBV12-3 or TRBV12-4 and TRBJ2-5, with 14 positions matching TRBD2. Trimming removed 5 bases from V and 4 bases from J; junction bases left unmatched: 6. The CDR3 extends over 16 amino acids. Written as DNA, the CDR3 is TGTGCCAGCAGTCCGGGACTAGCGGGAGCTCCAGAGACCCAGTACTTC. Translating it yields CASSPGLAGAPETQYF.

This clonotype was observed at least ten times. The gene calls are TRBV20-1 and TRBJ1-6, with unresolved D. The CDR3 contains 11 residues. The ends were cut back, 5 bases at V and 10 bases at J, with 9 bases in the middle. The germline gives CDR1 DFQATT, CDR2 SNEGSKA (reference sequence). DNA for the CDR3: TGCAGTGCTCTCAGGATGTCACCCCTCCACTTT. As protein: CSALRMSPLHF.

This clonotype occurred many times. The chain employs TRBV5-1 and TRBJ2-7; 10 bases agree with TRBD1. The CDR3 spans 15 residues. V gave up 0 bases and J gave up 5 bases; unmatched junction bases: 5. CDR1 and CDR2 from the germline V gene are SGHRS and YFSETQ. The CDR3 here is CASSLGQGARNEQYF. CDR3 DNA sequence: TGCGCCAGCAGCTTGGGACAGGGGGCGCGGAACGAGCAGTACTTC. Looking up the rest from reference TRBV5-1 and TRBJ2-7 gives the full variable domain: KAGVTQTPRYLIKTRGQQVTLSCSPISGHRSVSWYQQTPGQGLQFLFEYFSETQRNKGNFPGRFSGRQFSNSRSEMNVSTLELGDSALYLCASSLGQGARNEQYFGPGTRLTVT.

The table lists this clonotype with many counts. J is TRBJ1-2 and V is TRBV10-3; possible D gene TRBD1, 6 bases. Germline CDR1 is ENHRY and CDR2 is SYGVKD. The CDR3 contains 17 residues. V lost 3 bases and J 0 bases, leaving 17 bases between the germline ends. CDR3 bases: TGTGCCATCAGTGACCAACGAGCGAGGACAGCTAACTATGGCTACACCTTC. It codes for CAISDQRARTANYGYTF.

This clonotype was detected ten times or more. The chain has TRBV20-1 and TRBJ2-7; 7 bases match TRBD1. Germline trimming cut 0 bases from V and 6 bases from J; bases unmatched to any gene: 17. This CDR3 has 17 amino acids. Germline V gene lookup returns CDR1 DFQATT and CDR2 SNEGSKA (reference sequence). CDR3 nucleotide sequence: TGCAGTGCTAGAGATTGGAGCAGGGGGAACACGGCGGGCGAGCAGTACTTC. Translated, it gives CSARDWSRGNTAGEQYF.

On this clonotype itself: Its ends do not fully match the called genes, so a read error is possible. The rearrangement links TRBV20-1 to TRBJ1-5, with a possible D match to TRBD1 (5 bases). The CDR3 totals 13 residues. Germline V gene sequence: CDR1 DFQATT, CDR2 SNEGSKA (reference sequence). The CDR3, as DNA: TGCAGTGCTCGGCAGGGAGTGAGTCAGCCCCAGAATTTT. It yields the protein CSARQGVSQPQNF.

This clonotype showed up many times. This chain connects TRBV5-5 to TRBJ1-5, with D maybe TRBD1 (5 bases). Germline V lookup: CDR1 SGHKS, CDR2 YYEKEE (reference sequence). The CDR3 has 14 residues. Trimming took 0 bases from V and 6 from J, leaving 10 bases between them. CDR3 DNA sequence: TGTGCCAGCAGCTTGGGCGGGGGTCCTCAGCCCCAGCATTTT. Its translation is CASSLGGGPQPQHF.

Many counts were recorded for this clonotype. This chain uses TRBV20-1 with TRBJ1-1; no definite D call. This CDR3 is built from 12 residues. Trimming removed 3 bases from V and 2 bases from J, with 7 bases in between. CDR1 is DFQATT and CDR2 is SNEGSKA in the germline V gene (reference sequence). CDR3 coding DNA: TGCAGTGCTAGCAGACAAAACACTGAAGCTTTCTTT. Protein sequence: CSASRQNTEAFF.

This clonotype has at least ten counts. The J gene is TRBJ1-4, the V gene TRBV20-1; D may be TRBD1 (5 bases). Trimming shortened V by 5 bases and J by 8 bases, and 18 bases separated the two germline ends. The germline V gene has CDR1 DFQATT and CDR2 SNEGSKA (reference sequence). The CDR3 length is 14 residues. The CDR3 DNA sequence: TGCAGTGCTGGCCTCCAGGGAAACGAAGAAAAACTGTTTTTT. Residues: CSAGLQGNEEKLFF.

By share, this clonotype counts as medium-sized. This rearrangement joins TRBV29-1 to TRBJ1-2; maybe TRBD1 (6 bases). Germline CDR1 reads SQVTM; CDR2 reads ANQGSEA. V was clipped by 5 bases and J by 10 bases, with 14 bases between them. The CDR3 length is 11 residues. CDR3 residues: CSVLYRENYTF. CDR3 DNA sequence: TGCAGCGTTCTTTACAGGGAGAACTACACCTTC.

In its sample, this clonotype was seen many times. The V and J genes are TRBV29-1 and TRBJ2-5, with TRBD2 identical over 8 bases. Per germline, CDR1 SQVTM and CDR2 ANQGSEA. Losses at the gene ends were 8 bases for V and 5 bases for J; bases not matched to a gene: 10. The CDR3 has 13 residues. This CDR3 reads CSPGAGEDETQYF. CDR3 DNA sequence: TGCAGCCCGGGAGCGGGAGAGGACGAGACCCAGTACTTC.

This clonotype was seen at least ten times. The gene calls are TRBV3-1 and TRBJ1-4; 9 nucleotides match TRBD1. CDR1 LGHDT and CDR2 YNNKEL come from the germline V gene (reference sequence). V shed 0 bases and J 8 bases; nucleotides not matched to a gene: 4. The CDR3 has 15 residues. CDR3 sequence reads: CASSQDRQGEEKLFF. The CDR3 region has the DNA TGTGCCAGCAGCCAAGATCGACAGGGGGAAGAAAAACTGTTTTTT.

In the case of this clonotype: This may arise from a read error, as a much more abundant clone is one base away. The chain is built from TRBV12-3 or TRBV12-4 and TRBJ2-2; D is unresolved. This CDR3 region has 11 residues. The DNA for the CDR3 is TGTGCCAGCCGTTTGGCCGGGGAGCTGTTTTTT. This gives the protein CASRLAGELFF.

This clonotype was seen ten or more times. The chain uses TRBV2 and TRBJ2-7; perhaps TRBD2 as D (6 bases). This CDR3 spans 13 amino acids. Trimming stripped 2 bases from V and 6 bases from J, with 11 bases between. Germline V CDR1 and CDR2: SNHLY, FYNNEI. This CDR3 reads CASSEIQGLEQYF. DNA for the CDR3: TGTGCCAGCAGTGAAATCCAGGGACTCGAGCAGTACTTC.

Many counts were recorded for this clonotype. The rearrangement joins TRBV24-1 to TRBJ2-1; a possible D gene is TRBD1 (5 bases). In germline, CDR1 is KGHDR, CDR2 SFDVKD. V shed 7 bases and J shed 9 bases, with 9 bases lying between them. The CDR3 contains 11 residues. The CDR3 DNA sequence: TGTGCCACCAGGGGAAGGGGTGAGCAGTTCTTC. Translating gives CATRGRGEQFF.

This clonotype was counted many times. The rearrangement links TRBV5-1 to TRBJ1-1; 10 bases map to TRBD1. V lost 4 bases to trimming and J lost 4 bases; unmatched junction nucleotides: 7. CDR3 size: 15 residues. Germline V gene lookup returns CDR1 SGHRS and CDR2 YFSETQ. CDR3 in DNA: TGCGCCAGCAGCAAAGACAGGGGGCAGAGCACTGAAGCTTTCTTT. Protein product: CASSKDRGQSTEAFF.

This clonotype was seen ten or more times. The chain couples TRBV7-2 to TRBJ1-1; no definite D call. V dropped 3 bases and J dropped 2 bases, with 10 bases sitting between them. The CDR3 spans 14 residues. In germline, CDR1 is SGHTA, CDR2 FQGNSA. The CDR3 region has the DNA TGTGCCAGCAGCTTGTACGGACCTAACACTGAAGCTTTCTTT. Its protein product is CASSLYGPNTEAFF.

This clonotype was counted many times. This chain joins TRBV7-9 and TRBJ1-1; no definite D call. V dropped 2 bases and J dropped 5 bases, with 9 bases sitting between them. This CDR3 region has 13 residues. Germline values: CDR1 SEHNR, CDR2 FQNEAQ (reference sequence). Here the CDR3 reads CASSLRRGTEAFF. In nucleotides, the CDR3 is TGTGCCAGCAGCTTACGCCGAGGGACTGAAGCTTTCTTT.

There are many counts of this clonotype. This chain uses TRBV27 with TRBJ2-7; no clear D gene. The germline V gene has CDR1 MNHEY and CDR2 SMNVEV (reference sequence). Trimming removed 2 bases at V and 3 bases at J, with 14 bases between. This CDR3 has 15 residues. The CDR3 DNA is TGTGCCAGCAGTTTAAGTATCGCTACGCACTACGAGCAGTACTTC. It codes for CASSLSIATHYEQYF.

This clonotype is deemed medium-sized (0.01 to 0.1%). The rearrangement joins TRBV6-6 to TRBJ2-7; D call uncertain. Germline V CDR1 and CDR2: MNHNY, SVGAGI (reference sequence). V was cut by 8 bases and J by 6 bases, with 11 bases left in between. The CDR3 extends over 11 amino acids. The CDR3 protein is CASGVRAEQYF. CDR3 nucleotide sequence: TGTGCCAGCGGCGTACGGGCCGAGCAGTACTTC.

This clonotype was observed a few times. The CDR3 carries no conserved terminal phenylalanine or tryptophan, so it likely arises from a read error. V is TRBV5-1 and J is TRBJ2-4; no reliable D call. The V gene lost 4 bases and the J gene lost 7 bases, with 12 bases spanning the gap. Germline CDR1 reads SGHRS; CDR2 reads YFSETQ. The CDR3 totals 13 residues. The chain's CDR3 is CASSPAAPNIQYI. CDR3 nucleotide sequence: TGCGCCAGCAGCCCGGCTGCCCCGAACATTCAGTACATC.

This clonotype has a count of ten or more. This sequence joins TRBV6-2 or TRBV6-3 and TRBJ1-1; D is unresolved. The germline CDR1 and CDR2 sequences are MNHEY and SVGEGT. CDR3 length: 13 amino acids. Between the trimmed V and J ends, which lost 0 bases and 6 bases, there was a span of 8 bases. CDR3 DNA: TGTGCCAGCAGTTACTCACGATTATCTGAAGCTTTCTTT. It specifies CASSYSRLSEAFF.

This clonotype was picked up many times. The CDR3 here is CASSLGGNSETQYF. The CDR3 DNA follows: TGTGCCAGCAGTTTAGGAGGGAACTCTGAGACCCAGTACTTC. The chain employs TRBV28 and TRBJ2-5, with D possibly being TRBD2 (6 bases). CDR3 size: 14 residues. Trimming removed 2 bases from V and 5 bases from J, with 12 bases in between. Germline V gene data show CDR1 as MDHEN and CDR2 as SYDVKM.

This clonotype was seen at least ten times. This chain uses TRBV27 with TRBJ1-5; TRBD1 might be the D (5 bases). The germline CDR1 and CDR2 sequences are MNHEY and SMNVEV (reference sequence). Trimming stripped 6 bases from V and 3 bases from J, with 12 bases between. The length of the CDR3 is 14 residues. DNA of the CDR3: TGTGCCAGCAGCGCAGGGTGGGACAATCAGCCCCAGCATTTT. Translated, it gives CASSAGWDNQPQHF.